The sample holds many counts of the clone carrying this TCR beta chain. This record comes from a study of T cells in Graves' hyperthyroidism and ophthalmopathy. Germline-derived CDR1 and CDR2 are SGHTA and FQGNSA. The CDR3 consists of 16 residues. Deletions cut 1 base from V and 0 bases from J, with 10 bases between. Hyperthyroidism was newly diagnosed in patients aged 18 to 65 (duration under 2 months). Amplification of TCR beta CDR3 regions was performed using RNA transcripts as template. The HTBI set primed first-round TCR CDR3 RT-PCR. TCRdb reprocessed the multiplex PCR reads via MiXCR and lists one record per CDR3 protein. This sample has 450,000 to 600,000 distinct CDR3 sequences; 14% occur once, and the top ten carry about 15%.

The genes are TRBV7-2 and TRBJ1-3; D gene uncertain. Source material: blood. This clonotype originated in a woman aged 40 to 50 with Graves' hyperthyroidism. In nucleotides, the CDR3 is TGTGCCAGCAGCTTAGTTTCAGAGATCTCTGGAAACACCATATATTTT. It translates to CASSLVSEISGNTIYF.